This TCR beta chain appears in the sequencing data of a study of technical replicates of blood from several donors. The V gene's germline CDR1 is LNHDA and CDR2 SQIVND (reference sequence). The ends were cut back, 3 bases at V and 4 bases at J, with 13 bases in the middle. The CDR3 loop spans 15 amino acids. TCRdb's table, derived via immunoSEQ multiplex PCR, lists solely in-frame clones and lacks some. Of about 73,000 clones in the sample, 90% to 95% were seen once. The sample comprised PBMCs. This clonotype was obtained from a human donor in good health. Some clones in this sample may be carry-over from other donors' samples. The V call is TRBV19, the J call TRBJ2-1; D may be TRBD2 (6 bases). The CDR3 loop is CASSISQTSYNEQFF. The DNA of the CDR3 is TGTGCCAGTAGTATTTCACAGACTAGTTACAATGAGCAGTTCTTC. Supplemented by reference TRBV19 and TRBJ2-1, the full variable domain reads DGGITQSPKYLFRKEGQNVTLSCEQNLNHDAMYWYRQDPGQGLRLIYYSQIVNDFQKGDIAEGYSVSREKKESFPLTVTSAQKNPTAFYLCASSISQTSYNEQFFGPGTRLTVL.